The TCR beta chain under discussion was sequenced for a study of T cells in women clearing cervical HPV infection. Prevalent HPV16 infections were excluded; only incident single HPV16 infections included. Genomic DNA, averaging about 1,300 ng per sample, yielded TCR beta CDR3 via immunoSEQ. Sequencing was performed with immunoSEQ multiplex PCR; in TCRdb, only in-frame clones are kept and a portion is missing. Found here are some 33,000 clones; the top ten clones hold 4.3%. As concerns this clone: Its antigen is still unknown. The read stops 3 residues short of the end of the CDR3; the missing end is completed from the germline J gene.

Study-wide results and limits: Repertoire richness, not evenness, was significantly elevated in CIN3+ cases versus controls.

V lost 3 bases and J lost 5; bases outside the gene matches: 8. This CDR3 contains 15 residues. The chain links TRBV12-3 or TRBV12-4 to TRBJ2-3, with 7 bases identical to TRBD1. Sequenced sample: blood buffy coat. This receptor was identified in a woman between 18 and 70 years old with a cervical HPV16 infection that either progressed to CIN3+ or cleared (not recorded which). CDR3 bases read: TGTGCCAGCAGTTTCTACAGGGGAGTTGGAGATACG. Translating gives CASSFYRGVGDT. The CDR3 in its entirety is CASSFYRGVGDTQYF.